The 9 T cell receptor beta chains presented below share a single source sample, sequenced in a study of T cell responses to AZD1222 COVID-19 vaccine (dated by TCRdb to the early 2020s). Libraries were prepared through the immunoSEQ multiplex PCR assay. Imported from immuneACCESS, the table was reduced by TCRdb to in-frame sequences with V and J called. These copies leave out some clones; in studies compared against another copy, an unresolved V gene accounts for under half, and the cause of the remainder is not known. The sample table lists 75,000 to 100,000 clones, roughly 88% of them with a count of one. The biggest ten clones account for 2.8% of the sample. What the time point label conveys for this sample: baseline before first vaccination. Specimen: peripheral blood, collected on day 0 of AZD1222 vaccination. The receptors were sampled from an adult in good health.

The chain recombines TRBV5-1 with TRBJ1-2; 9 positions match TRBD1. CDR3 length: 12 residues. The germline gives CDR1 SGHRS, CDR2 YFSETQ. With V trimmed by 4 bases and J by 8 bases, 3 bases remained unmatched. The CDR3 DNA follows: TGCGCCAGCAGCCGGGACAGGGAAGGCTACACCTTC. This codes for CASSRDREGYTF.

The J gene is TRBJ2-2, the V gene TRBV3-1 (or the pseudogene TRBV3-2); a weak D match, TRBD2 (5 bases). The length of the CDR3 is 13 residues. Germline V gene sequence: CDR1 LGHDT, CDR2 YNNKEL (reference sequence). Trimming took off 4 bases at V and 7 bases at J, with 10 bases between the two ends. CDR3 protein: CASSLWTDGELFF. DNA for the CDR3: TGTGCCAGCAGCCTCTGGACTGACGGGGAGCTGTTTTTT.

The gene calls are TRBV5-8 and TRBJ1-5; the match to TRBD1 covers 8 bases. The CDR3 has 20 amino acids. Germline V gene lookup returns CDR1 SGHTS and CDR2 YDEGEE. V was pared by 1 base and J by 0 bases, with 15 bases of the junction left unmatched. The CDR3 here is CASSLLFLGQGPYSNQPQHF. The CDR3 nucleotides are TGTGCCAGCAGCTTGCTATTTTTAGGACAGGGCCCCTATAGCAATCAGCCCCAGCATTTT.

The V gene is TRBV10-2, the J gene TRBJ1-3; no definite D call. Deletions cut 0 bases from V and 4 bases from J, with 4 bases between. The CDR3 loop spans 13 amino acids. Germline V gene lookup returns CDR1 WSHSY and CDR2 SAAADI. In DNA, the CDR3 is TGCGCCAGCAGTGAGTCGAAGGGAAACACCATATATTTT. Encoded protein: CASSESKGNTIYF.

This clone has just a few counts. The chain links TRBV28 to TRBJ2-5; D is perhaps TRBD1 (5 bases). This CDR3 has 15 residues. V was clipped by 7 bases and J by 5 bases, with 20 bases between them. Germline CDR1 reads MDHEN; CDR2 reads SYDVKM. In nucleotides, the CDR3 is TGTGCCAGCACCCTGGGGCAGGGTGAGGCGGAGACCCAGTACTTC. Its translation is CASTLGQGEAETQYF. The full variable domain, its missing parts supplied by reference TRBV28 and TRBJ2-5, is DVKVTQSSRYLVKRTGEKVFLECVQDMDHENMFWYRQDPGLGLRLIYFSYDVKMKEKGDIPEGYSVSREKKERFSLILESASTNQTSMYLCASTLGQGEAETQYFGPGTRLLVL.

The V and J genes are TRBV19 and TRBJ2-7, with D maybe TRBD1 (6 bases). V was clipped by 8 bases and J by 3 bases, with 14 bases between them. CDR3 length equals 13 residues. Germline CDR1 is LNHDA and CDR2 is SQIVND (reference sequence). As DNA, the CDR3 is TGTGCCAGTGCTAGACAGGAATACTACGAGCAGTACTTC. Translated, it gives CASARQEYYEQYF.

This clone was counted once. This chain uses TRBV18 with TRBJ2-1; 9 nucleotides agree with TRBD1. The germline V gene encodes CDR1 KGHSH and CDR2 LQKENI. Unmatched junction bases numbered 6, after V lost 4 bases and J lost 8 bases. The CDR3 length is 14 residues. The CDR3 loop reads CASSRGQGGDEQFF. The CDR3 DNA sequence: TGTGCCAGCTCACGGGGACAGGGAGGCGATGAGCAGTTCTTC. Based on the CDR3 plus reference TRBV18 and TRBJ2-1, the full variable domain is NAGVMQNPRHLVRRRGQEARLRCSPMKGHSHVYWYRQLPEEGLKFMVYLQKENIIDESGMPKERFSAEFPKEGPSILRIQQVVRGDSAAYFCASSRGQGGDEQFFGPGTRLTVL.

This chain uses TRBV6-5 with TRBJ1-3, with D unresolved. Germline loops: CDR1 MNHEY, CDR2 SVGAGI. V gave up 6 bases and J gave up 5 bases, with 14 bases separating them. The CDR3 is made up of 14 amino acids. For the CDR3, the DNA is TGTGCCAGCAGGGAGGGCGGTTTTAGAAACACCATATATTTT. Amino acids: CASREGGFRNTIYF.

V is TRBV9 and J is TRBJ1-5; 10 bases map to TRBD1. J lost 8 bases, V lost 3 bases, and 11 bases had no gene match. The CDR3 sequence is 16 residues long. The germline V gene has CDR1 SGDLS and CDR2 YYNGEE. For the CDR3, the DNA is TGTGCCAGCAGCGCTGGGGGACAGGGGATTTGGGAGCCCCAGCATTTT. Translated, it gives CASSAGGQGIWEPQHF.